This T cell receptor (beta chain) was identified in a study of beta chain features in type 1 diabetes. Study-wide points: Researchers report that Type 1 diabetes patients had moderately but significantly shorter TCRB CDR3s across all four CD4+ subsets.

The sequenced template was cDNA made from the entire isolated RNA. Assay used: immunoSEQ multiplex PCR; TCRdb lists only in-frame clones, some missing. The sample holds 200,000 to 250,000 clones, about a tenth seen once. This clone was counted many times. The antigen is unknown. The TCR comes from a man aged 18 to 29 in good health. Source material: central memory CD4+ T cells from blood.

This CDR3 reads CASSAGTENTGELFF. The CDR3, as DNA: TGTGCCAGCTCGGCAGGGACAGAGAACACCGGGGAGCTGTTTTTT. This chain uses TRBV7-9 with TRBJ2-2; 7 bases fit TRBD1. The CDR3 extends over 15 amino acids. Germline V lookup: CDR1 SEHNR, CDR2 FQNEAQ (reference sequence). V shed 8 bases, J shed 1 base, and the junction held 7 bases outside the gene matches.